Below are 18 T cell receptor beta chains sequenced from a single sample in a study of monozygotic twins with inflammatory bowel disease. TCRdb reprocessed the 5' RACE reads and reports one entry per CDR3 protein, with no DNA. Across about 380,000 distinct CDR3 sequences, the top ten clones capture 2% to 3% of the sample. Sequencing used blood. These receptors were collected from a human donor with ulcerative colitis or Crohn's disease, or a healthy co-twin of an affected twin (not recorded which).

V gene TRBV7-2 combines with J gene TRBJ1-2; TCRdb reports TRBD1, a call that lacks DNA to check it against. Germline loops: CDR1 SGHTA, CDR2 FQGNSA. The CDR3 has 13 amino acids. CDR3 amino acids: CASSSLDRNGYTF.

This chain links TRBV5-1 with TRBJ2-1; with no DNA, the TCRdb D assignment of TRBD1 cannot be verified. CDR3 size: 15 residues. Germline CDR1 and CDR2: SGHRS and YFSETQ. CDR3 amino acids: CASSSGQGRNNEQFF.

This chain uses TRBV30 with TRBJ2-1; the TCRdb D gene call, TRBD1, has no DNA to confirm it. Germline-derived CDR1 and CDR2 are GTSNPN and SVGIG (reference sequence). This CDR3 is 16 amino acids long. The CDR3 spells CAWTLRTGYGSNEQFF.

The chain links TRBV6-1 to TRBJ2-5; checking the TCRdb D call of TRBD2 is not possible without DNA. The germline CDR1 and CDR2 sequences are MNHNS and SASEGT. This CDR3 contains 17 residues. The CDR3 loop reads CASSLLASGSIQETQYF.

The chain uses TRBV5-1 and TRBJ2-1; TCRdb returns TRBD2, unconfirmable since there is no DNA. Germline V CDR1 and CDR2: SGHRS, YFSETQ. The CDR3 extends over 17 amino acids. The CDR3 spells CASSLATGGVPYNEQFF.

V usage is TRBV15 and J usage is TRBJ1-5; there is no DNA to check the TCRdb D call of TRBD1. CDR3 length equals 15 residues. Per the germline V gene, CDR1 is LNHNV and CDR2 is YYDKDF (reference sequence). The CDR3 loop is CATSRVRGGNQPQHF.

The chain joins TRBV7-6 to TRBJ2-7; without DNA, the TCRdb call of TRBD1 cannot be checked. Germline assignment: CDR1 SGHVS and CDR2 FNYEAQ. The CDR3 is 13 amino acids. CDR3 protein: CASSFYQQDEQYF. The variable domain in full, completed from reference TRBV7-6 and TRBJ2-7, reads GAGVSQSPRYKVTKRGQDVALRCDPISGHVSLYWYRQALGQGPEFLTYFNYEAQQDKSGLPNDRFSAERPEGSISTLTIQRTEQRDSAMYRCASSFYQQDEQYFGPGTRLTVT.

V usage is TRBV7-9 and J usage is TRBJ1-2; absent DNA, TCRdb's TRBD1 call cannot be checked. The CDR3 consists of 13 residues. Germline loops: CDR1 SEHNR, CDR2 FQNEAQ (reference sequence). The CDR3 here is CASSPQNRDAYTF.

The chain employs TRBV7-3 and TRBJ2-2; TCRdb outputs TRBD2, but without DNA this stays unchecked. The CDR3 has 17 residues. From germline, CDR1 is SGHTA and CDR2 FQGTGA. CDR3 sequence reads: CASSSARVVANTGELFF.

V usage is TRBV28 and J usage is TRBJ1-2; TCRdb names TRBD1, which stays unverified in the absence of DNA. The CDR3 is made up of 16 amino acids. Germline CDR1 MDHEN, CDR2 SYDVKM. CDR3 amino acids: CASSYRDRVFNYGYTF.

The rearrangement joins TRBV4-1 to TRBJ2-1; TCRdb's assignment of TRBD2 cannot be checked, as there is no DNA. The CDR3 is made up of 16 amino acids. Germline CDR1 is MGHRA and CDR2 is YSYEKL. CDR3 in amino acids: CASSQGAGLSYNEQFF.

V is TRBV6-5 and J is TRBJ2-7; the D call from TCRdb, TRBD2, cannot be confirmed without DNA. The length of the CDR3 is 15 residues. CDR1 MNHEY and CDR2 SVGAGI come from the germline V gene. This chain's CDR3 is CASSYSSGGAYEQYF.

The chain joins TRBV7-2 to TRBJ1-4; TCRdb outputs TRBD1, but without DNA this stays unchecked. The CDR3 contains 14 residues. Germline CDR1 SGHTA, CDR2 FQGNSA. The CDR3 here is CASSSDRVGEKLFF. Complete variable domain (other parts from reference TRBV7-2 and TRBJ1-4): GAGVSQSPSNKVTEKGKDVELRCDPISGHTALYWYRQSLGQGLEFLIYFQGNSAPDKSGLPSDRFSAERTGGSVSTLTIQRTQQEDSAVYLCASSSDRVGEKLFFGSGTQLSVL.

The chain employs TRBV10-3 and TRBJ1-1; lacking DNA, the TRBD1 call made by TCRdb goes unchecked. The CDR3 length is 13 residues. Germline loops: CDR1 ENHRY, CDR2 SYGVKD. The CDR3 loop is CDISREIGTEAFF.

V gene TRBV27 combines with J gene TRBJ2-4; TCRdb picks TRBD2, but there is no DNA to check that call. Germline assignment: CDR1 MNHEY and CDR2 SMNVEV (reference sequence). This CDR3 has 14 amino acids. The CDR3 spells CASRREGIANIQYF.

The chain has TRBV7-2 and TRBJ2-1; TCRdb returns TRBD2, unconfirmable since there is no DNA. CDR3 length: 12 residues. The germline V gene has CDR1 SGHTA and CDR2 FQGNSA. CDR3 amino acids: CASSLDYFQQFF. The full variable domain, in which reference TRBV7-2 and TRBJ2-1 provide the parts outside the CDR3, is GAGVSQSPSNKVTEKGKDVELRCDPISGHTALYWYRQSLGQGLEFLIYFQGNSAPDKSGLPSDRFSAERTGGSVSTLTIQRTQQEDSAVYLCASSLDYFQQFFGPGTRLTVL.

This rearrangement joins TRBV20-1 to TRBJ2-3; TCRdb gives TRBD2 as the D gene, but with no DNA this cannot be confirmed. CDR1 is DFQATT and CDR2 is SNEGSKA in the germline V gene (reference sequence). This CDR3 region has 16 residues. CDR3 loop: CSAAPSGGLYTDTQYF.

The chain has TRBV5-1 and TRBJ2-1; TCRdb's D call, TRBD2, is unchecked because there is no DNA. CDR3 length: 15 amino acids. Germline-derived CDR1 and CDR2 are SGHRS and YFSETQ. The CDR3: CDSSLTSGGDNEQFF.